Below, 17 T cell receptor beta chains from the same sample are listed, as sequenced in a study of T cells after yellow fever vaccination. TCRdb reanalysed the 5' RACE reads using MiXCR and keeps one entry per CDR3 protein. The table has fewer than 400,000 distinct CDR3 sequences, around 11% seen once. Sequencing was performed on CD4+ T cells sorted from PBMCs, taken 45 days after the yellow fever booster vaccination. Every receptor here comes from a man aged 18-30 years who received the YFV17D yellow fever vaccine.

This clonotype was counted between two and nine times. J is TRBJ2-1 and V is TRBV18; the D gene is possibly TRBD1 (5 bases). V lost 3 bases, J lost 7 bases, and 7 bases lay in between. This CDR3 comprises 12 residues. Germline V CDR1 and CDR2: KGHSH, LQKENI. CDR3: CASSPRQNEQFF. The CDR3 coding sequence is TGTGCCAGCTCACCTCGACAGAATGAGCAGTTCTTC.

This clonotype was seen a few times. J is TRBJ1-4 and V is TRBV6-1; D may be TRBD1 (5 bases). CDR3 length: 15 amino acids. V gave up 5 bases and J gave up 5 bases, with 15 bases separating them. Looked up from germline, CDR1 is MNHNS and CDR2 is SASEGT. The CDR3 bases are TGTGCCAGCAGTCTCCATGGGGGGAGGAATGAAAAACTGTTTTTT. It translates to CASSLHGGRNEKLFF.

V gene TRBV12-3 or TRBV12-4 combines with J gene TRBJ2-3, with D tentatively TRBD1 (6 bases). The V gene lost 6 bases and the J gene lost 4 bases, with 8 bases spanning the gap. The CDR3 has 12 amino acids. CDR3 protein: CASRRQADTQYF. The CDR3 DNA sequence: TGTGCCAGCAGGCGACAGGCAGATACGCAGTATTTT.

V and J are TRBV7-2 and TRBJ1-5; D uncertain. Trimming removed 2 bases from V and 7 bases from J, with 9 bases in between. Germline CDR1 reads SGHTA; CDR2 reads FQGNSA. This CDR3 is 13 amino acids long. The chain's CDR3 is CASSLPFGQPQHF. In DNA form, the CDR3 reads TGTGCCAGCAGCTTACCCTTTGGGCAGCCCCAGCATTTT. The whole variable domain, remainder taken from reference TRBV7-2 and TRBJ1-5, is GAGVSQSPSNKVTEKGKDVELRCDPISGHTALYWYRQSLGQGLEFLIYFQGNSAPDKSGLPSDRFSAERTGGSVSTLTIQRTQQEDSAVYLCASSLPFGQPQHFGDGTRLSIL.

V gene TRBV12-3 or TRBV12-4 combines with J gene TRBJ1-2; TRBD1 might be the D (6 bases). The CDR3 length is 14 residues. V was trimmed by 3 bases and J by 0 bases, leaving 8 bases between them. The CDR3 sequence is CASSLGQSNYGYTF. The CDR3 nucleotides are TGTGCCAGCAGTTTGGGACAATCTAACTATGGCTACACCTTC.

This sequence joins TRBV6-2 or TRBV6-3 and TRBJ1-5, with TRBD1 matching 7 bases. The CDR3 contains 16 residues. Germline CDR1 is MNHEY and CDR2 is SVGEGT. V was pared by 7 bases and J by 3 bases, with 12 bases of the junction left unmatched. The CDR3 region has the DNA TGTGCCAGCAATGTAATTCAAGACAGGGTCAATCAGCCCCAGCATTTT. Translated, it gives CASNVIQDRVNQPQHF.

This clonotype has more than one count but fewer than ten. This sequence joins TRBV20-1 and TRBJ2-3; no definite D call. This CDR3 region has 12 residues. CDR1 is DFQATT and CDR2 is SNEGSKA in the germline V gene (reference sequence). The V end lost 4 bases, the J end lost 2 bases, and 7 bases lay between the germline ends. CDR3 DNA sequence: TGCAGTGCTACTTTACACACAGATACGCAGTATTTT. It encodes CSATLHTDTQYF.

This clonotype showed up many times. The chain is built from TRBV5-1 and TRBJ1-3, with D unresolved. Germline V CDR1 and CDR2: SGHRS, YFSETQ. The V end lost 7 bases, the J end lost 2 bases, and 7 bases lay between the germline ends. The CDR3 loop spans 12 amino acids. CDR3 protein: CASGEPGNTIYF. Here the CDR3 DNA reads TGCGCCAGCGGGGAACCTGGAAACACCATATATTTT.

In this sample, this clonotype turned up a few times. The chain employs TRBV24-1 and TRBJ2-3, with D hard to call. V lost 3 bases, J lost 4 bases, and 7 bases lay in between. The CDR3 extends over 13 amino acids. CDR1 and CDR2 (germline): KGHDR, SFDVKD. The DNA for the CDR3 is TGTGCCACCAGTGATGGTTGGGCAGATACGCAGTATTTT. Its translation: CATSDGWADTQYF.

The chain is built from TRBV11-2 and TRBJ1-4; D gene uncertain. CDR1 is SGHAT, CDR2 FQNNGV, per germline. CDR3 size: 13 residues. The V end lost 4 bases, the J end lost 8 bases, and 11 bases lay between the germline ends. This chain's CDR3 is CASSSAGAEKLFF. Written as DNA, the CDR3 is TGTGCCAGCAGCTCCGCGGGCGCAGAAAAACTGTTTTTT. Full variable domain (remainder filled in from reference TRBV11-2 and TRBJ1-4): EAGVAQSPRYKIIEKRQSVAFWCNPISGHATLYWYQQILGQGPKLLIQFQNNGVVDDSQLPKDRFSAERLKGVDSTLKIQPAKLEDSAVYLCASSSAGAEKLFFGSGTQLSVL.

This clonotype came up a few times. The chain joins TRBV29-1 to TRBJ2-7; D perhaps matches TRBD2 (5 bases). CDR3 length: 12 amino acids. V was shortened by 7 bases and J by 5 bases, with 15 bases between the two germline ends. Germline V gene lookup returns CDR1 SQVTM and CDR2 ANQGSEA. The CDR3 loop reads CSDKLGLDEQYV. Written as DNA, the CDR3 is TGCAGCGACAAATTAGGACTGGACGAGCAGTACGTC.

This rearrangement joins TRBV5-1 to TRBJ2-5, with TRBD2 identical over 10 bases. After removal of 5 bases from V and 3 bases from J, the junction contained 10 bases not matched to a gene. From germline, CDR1 is SGHRS and CDR2 YFSETQ. This CDR3 contains 16 residues. The CDR3: CASRRIQSGGEETQYF. As DNA, the CDR3 is TGCGCCAGCAGGAGGATACAAAGCGGGGGGGAAGAGACCCAGTACTTC.

In DNA, the CDR3 is TGCGCCAGCAGCTTAGTGAAGGCGGATCGCGGGGACACCATATATTTT. Residues: CASSLVKADRGDTIYF. The genes are TRBV5-1 and TRBJ1-3; D remains ambiguous. The V gene's germline CDR1 is SGHRS and CDR2 YFSETQ. This CDR3 has 16 amino acids. The ends were cut back, 2 bases at V and 8 bases at J, with 20 bases in the middle.

This clonotype was seen only a few times. The chain recombines TRBV6-1 with TRBJ1-2; no firm D call. The CDR3 has 14 amino acids. V shed 2 bases and J shed 2 bases, with 9 bases lying between them. Germline CDR1 MNHNS, CDR2 SASEGT. In DNA form, the CDR3 reads TGTGCCAGCAGTGAATCCCTCGCGAACTATGGCTACACCTTC. Translated: CASSESLANYGYTF.

Many counts were recorded for this clonotype. The chain couples TRBV20-1 to TRBJ2-2; D is unresolved. V lost 5 bases and J 0 bases, leaving 7 bases between the germline ends. This CDR3 has 13 residues. Germline CDR1 reads DFQATT; CDR2 reads SNEGSKA (reference sequence). CDR3 sequence (DNA): TGCAGTGCTCGCCCGACGAACACCGGGGAGCTGTTTTTT. Protein product: CSARPTNTGELFF.

This clonotype was picked up a small number of times. CDR3 loop: CASSRGTAENTEAFF. The CDR3 bases are TGTGCCAGCAGTCGGGGGACGGCCGAGAACACTGAAGCTTTCTTT. V usage is TRBV6-5 and J usage is TRBJ1-1; D is perhaps TRBD1 (5 bases). The CDR3 is 15 amino acids. Trimming removed 5 bases from V and 1 base from J, with 14 bases in between. The germline CDR1 and CDR2 sequences are MNHEY and SVGAGI.

CDR3: CASSQDQERNSYEQYV. CDR3 nucleotides: TGCGCCAGCAGCCAAGATCAGGAGAGAAACTCCTACGAGCAGTACGTC. The V gene is TRBV4-3, the J gene TRBJ2-7; D is unclear. CDR3 size: 16 residues. The germline V gene encodes CDR1 LGHNA and CDR2 YSLEER. Trimming cost V 0 bases and J 0 bases, with 12 bases left between them.